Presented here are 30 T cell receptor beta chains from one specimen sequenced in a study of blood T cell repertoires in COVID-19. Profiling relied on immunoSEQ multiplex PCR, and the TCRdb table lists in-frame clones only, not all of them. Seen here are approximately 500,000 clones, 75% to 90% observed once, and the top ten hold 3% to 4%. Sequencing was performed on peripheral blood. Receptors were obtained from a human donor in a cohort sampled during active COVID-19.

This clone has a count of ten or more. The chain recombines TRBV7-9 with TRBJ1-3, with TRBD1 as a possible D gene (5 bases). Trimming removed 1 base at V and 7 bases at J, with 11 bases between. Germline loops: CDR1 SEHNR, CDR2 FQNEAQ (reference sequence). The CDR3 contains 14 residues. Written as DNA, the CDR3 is TGTGCCAGCAGCTTAGGGCAGGGCGTCAACACCATATATTTT. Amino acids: CASSLGQGVNTIYF.

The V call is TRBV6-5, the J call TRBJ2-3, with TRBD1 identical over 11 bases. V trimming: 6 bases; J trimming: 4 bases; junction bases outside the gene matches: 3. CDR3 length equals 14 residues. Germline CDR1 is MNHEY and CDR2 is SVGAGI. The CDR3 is CASRGTGGADTQYF. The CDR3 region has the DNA TGTGCCAGCAGAGGGACAGGGGGTGCAGATACGCAGTATTTT.

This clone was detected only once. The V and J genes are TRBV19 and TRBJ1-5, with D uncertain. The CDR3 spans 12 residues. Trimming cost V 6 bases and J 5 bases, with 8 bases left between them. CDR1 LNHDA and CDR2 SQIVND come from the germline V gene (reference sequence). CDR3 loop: CASSRQYQPQHF. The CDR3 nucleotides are TGTGCCAGTAGCCGTCAGTATCAGCCCCAGCATTTT. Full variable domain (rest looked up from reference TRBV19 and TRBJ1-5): DGGITQSPKYLFRKEGQNVTLSCEQNLNHDAMYWYRQDPGQGLRLIYYSQIVNDFQKGDIAEGYSVSREKKESFPLTVTSAQKNPTAFYLCASSRQYQPQHFGDGTRLSIL.

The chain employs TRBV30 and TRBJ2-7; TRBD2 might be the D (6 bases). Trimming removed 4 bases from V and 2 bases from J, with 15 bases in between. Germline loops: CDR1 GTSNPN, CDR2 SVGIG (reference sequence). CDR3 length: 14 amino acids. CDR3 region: CAWNSGVPPYEQYF. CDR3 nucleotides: TGTGCCTGGAATTCGGGAGTGCCCCCCTACGAGCAGTACTTC.

The CDR3 nucleotides read TGTGCCAGCAGCCCGGGTGTGCGGGATACGCAGTATTTT. Its protein is CASSPGVRDTQYF. This chain joins TRBV5-4 and TRBJ2-3; no definite D call. Germline CDR1 is SGHNT and CDR2 is YYREEE (reference sequence). This CDR3 comprises 13 residues. Trimming removed 4 bases at V and 6 bases at J, with 12 bases between.

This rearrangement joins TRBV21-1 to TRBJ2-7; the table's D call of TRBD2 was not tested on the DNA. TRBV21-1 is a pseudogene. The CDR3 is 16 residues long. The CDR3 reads CASSSQRESGNYEQYF. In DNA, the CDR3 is TGTGCCAGCAGCAGTCAAAGGGAGAGCGGGAACTACGAGCAGTACTTC.

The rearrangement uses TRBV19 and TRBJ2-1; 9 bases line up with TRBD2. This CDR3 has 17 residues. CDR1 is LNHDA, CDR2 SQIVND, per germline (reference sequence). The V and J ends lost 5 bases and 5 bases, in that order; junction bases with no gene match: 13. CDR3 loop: CASSPLGISGRHNEQFF. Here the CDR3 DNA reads TGTGCCAGTAGTCCCCTAGGGATTAGCGGGAGACACAATGAGCAGTTCTTC.

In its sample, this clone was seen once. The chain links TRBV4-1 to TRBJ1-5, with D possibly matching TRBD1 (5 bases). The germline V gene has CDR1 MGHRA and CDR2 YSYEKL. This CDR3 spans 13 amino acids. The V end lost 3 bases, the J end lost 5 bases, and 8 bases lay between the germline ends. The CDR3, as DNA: TGCGCCAGCAGCCACCCACAGGATCAGCCCCAGCATTTT. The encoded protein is CASSHPQDQPQHF.

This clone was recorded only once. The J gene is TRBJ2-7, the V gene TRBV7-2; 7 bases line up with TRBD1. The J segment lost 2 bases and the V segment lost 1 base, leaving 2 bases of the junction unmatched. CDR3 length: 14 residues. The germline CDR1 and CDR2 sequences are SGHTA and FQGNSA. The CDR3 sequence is CASSLGQGAYEQYF. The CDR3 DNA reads TGTGCCAGCAGCTTAGGGCAGGGGGCCTACGAGCAGTACTTC.

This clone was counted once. The CDR3 DNA is TGTGCCAGCAGTTCGCGGACTAGCGGGAGGGCCTCCGGGGAGCTGTTTTTT. Its translation: CASSSRTSGRASGELFF. The chain combines TRBV6-2 or TRBV6-3 with TRBJ2-2; 15 nucleotides align to TRBD2. The CDR3 spans 17 residues. The trim removed 4 bases at V and 6 bases at J, leaving 6 bases unmatched. Germline V gene lookup returns CDR1 MNHEY and CDR2 SVGEGT.

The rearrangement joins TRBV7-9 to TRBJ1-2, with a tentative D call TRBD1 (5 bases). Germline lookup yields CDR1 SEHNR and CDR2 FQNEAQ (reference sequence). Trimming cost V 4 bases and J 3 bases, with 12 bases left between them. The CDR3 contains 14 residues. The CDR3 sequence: CASSSNQGYYGYTF. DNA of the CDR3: TGTGCCAGCAGCTCAAATCAGGGATACTATGGCTACACCTTC.

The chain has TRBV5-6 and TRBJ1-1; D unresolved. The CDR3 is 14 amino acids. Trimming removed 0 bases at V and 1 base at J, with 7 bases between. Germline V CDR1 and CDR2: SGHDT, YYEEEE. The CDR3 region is CASSLDLGNTEAFF. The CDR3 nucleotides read TGTGCCAGCAGCTTGGACCTAGGGAACACTGAAGCTTTCTTT.

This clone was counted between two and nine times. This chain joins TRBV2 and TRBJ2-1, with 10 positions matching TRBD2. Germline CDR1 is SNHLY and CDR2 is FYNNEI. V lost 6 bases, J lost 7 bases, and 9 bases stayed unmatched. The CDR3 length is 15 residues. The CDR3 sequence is CASSQGLAGENEQFF. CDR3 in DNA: TGTGCCAGCAGCCAGGGGCTAGCGGGAGAGAATGAGCAGTTCTTC.

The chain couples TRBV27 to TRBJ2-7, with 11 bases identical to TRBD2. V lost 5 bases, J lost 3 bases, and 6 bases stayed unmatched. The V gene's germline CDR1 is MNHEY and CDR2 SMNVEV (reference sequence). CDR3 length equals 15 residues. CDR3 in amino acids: CASSPGTSGVYEQYF. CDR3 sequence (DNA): TGTGCCAGCAGTCCGGGGACTAGCGGTGTCTACGAGCAGTACTTC.

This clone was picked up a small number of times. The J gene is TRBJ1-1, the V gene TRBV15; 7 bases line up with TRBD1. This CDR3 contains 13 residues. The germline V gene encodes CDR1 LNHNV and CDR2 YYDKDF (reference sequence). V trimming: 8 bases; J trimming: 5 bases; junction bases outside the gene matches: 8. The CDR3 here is CATAKGALTEAFF. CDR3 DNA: TGTGCCACCGCTAAGGGGGCGCTTACTGAAGCTTTCTTT.

The CDR3 spells CASSYPHGRGSYSNQPQHF. Here the CDR3 DNA reads TGTGCCAGCAGTTACCCCCACGGGAGGGGGAGTTATAGCAATCAGCCCCAGCATTTT. V is TRBV6-2 or TRBV6-3 and J is TRBJ1-5; TRBD1 might be the D (6 bases). Per germline, CDR1 MNHEY and CDR2 SVGEGT. This CDR3 spans 19 amino acids. Trimming removed 2 bases at V and 0 bases at J, with 20 bases between.

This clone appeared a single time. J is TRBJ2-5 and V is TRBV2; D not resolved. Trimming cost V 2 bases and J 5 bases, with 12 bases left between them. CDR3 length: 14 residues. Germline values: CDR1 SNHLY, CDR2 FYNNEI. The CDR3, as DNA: TGTGCCAGCAGTGAAAACCGGCCCGGGGAGACCCAGTACTTC. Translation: CASSENRPGETQYF.

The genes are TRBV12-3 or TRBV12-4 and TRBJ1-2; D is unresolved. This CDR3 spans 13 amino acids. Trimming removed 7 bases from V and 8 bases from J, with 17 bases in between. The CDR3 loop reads CASMVGGFGGYTF. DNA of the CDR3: TGTGCCAGCATGGTAGGAGGTTTTGGGGGCTACACCTTC.

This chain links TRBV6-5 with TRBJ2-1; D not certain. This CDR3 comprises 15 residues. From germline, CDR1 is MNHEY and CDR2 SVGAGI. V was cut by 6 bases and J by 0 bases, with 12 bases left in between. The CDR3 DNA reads TGTGCCAGCAGGCAGAACATACCCTCCTACAATGAGCAGTTCTTC. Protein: CASRQNIPSYNEQFF.

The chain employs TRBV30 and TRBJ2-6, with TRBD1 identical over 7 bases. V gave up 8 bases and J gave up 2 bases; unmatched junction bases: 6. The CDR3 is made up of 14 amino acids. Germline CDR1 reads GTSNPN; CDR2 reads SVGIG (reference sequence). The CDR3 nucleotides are TGTGCCGGACGACAGGGCACTGGGGCCAACGTCCTGACTTTC. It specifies CAGRQGTGANVLTF.

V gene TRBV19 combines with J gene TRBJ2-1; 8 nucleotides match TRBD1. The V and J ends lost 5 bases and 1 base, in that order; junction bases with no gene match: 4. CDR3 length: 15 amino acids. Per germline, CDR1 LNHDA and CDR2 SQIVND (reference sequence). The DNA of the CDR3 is TGTGCCAGTAGTTCGGACAGGGAATCCTACAATGAGCAGTTCTTC. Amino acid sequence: CASSSDRESYNEQFF.

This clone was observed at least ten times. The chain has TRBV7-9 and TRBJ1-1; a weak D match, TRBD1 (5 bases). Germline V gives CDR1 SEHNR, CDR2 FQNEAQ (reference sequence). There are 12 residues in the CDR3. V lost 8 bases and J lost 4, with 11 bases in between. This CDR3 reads CASQGVLTEAFF. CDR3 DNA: TGTGCCAGCCAAGGGGTTCTCACTGAAGCTTTCTTT.

CDR3 loop: CASSLLQGAAEAFF. DNA of the CDR3: TGCGCCAGCAGCTTGCTGCAGGGGGCGGCTGAAGCTTTCTTT. The chain has TRBV5-1 and TRBJ1-1; 8 bases line up with TRBD1. V lost 1 base to trimming and J lost 6 bases; unmatched junction nucleotides: 5. Germline assignment: CDR1 SGHRS and CDR2 YFSETQ. This CDR3 contains 14 residues.

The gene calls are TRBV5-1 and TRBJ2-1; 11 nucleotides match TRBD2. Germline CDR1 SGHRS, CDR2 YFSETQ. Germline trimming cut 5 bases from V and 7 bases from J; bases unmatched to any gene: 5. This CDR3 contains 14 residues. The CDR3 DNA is TGCGCCAGCAGTGGCCTAGCGGGAGGAAATGAGCAGTTCTTC. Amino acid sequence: CASSGLAGGNEQFF.

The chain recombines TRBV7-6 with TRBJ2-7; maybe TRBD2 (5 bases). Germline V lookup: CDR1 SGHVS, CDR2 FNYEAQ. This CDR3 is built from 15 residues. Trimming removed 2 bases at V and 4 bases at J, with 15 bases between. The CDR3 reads CASSLNLGSQYEQYF. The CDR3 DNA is TGTGCCAGCAGCTTAAATCTGGGGAGTCAATACGAGCAGTACTTC. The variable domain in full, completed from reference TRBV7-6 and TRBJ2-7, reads GAGVSQSPRYKVTKRGQDVALRCDPISGHVSLYWYRQALGQGPEFLTYFNYEAQQDKSGLPNDRFSAERPEGSISTLTIQRTEQRDSAMYRCASSLNLGSQYEQYFGPGTRLTVT.

CDR3: CASSLGGSKNTQYF. The DNA of the CDR3 is TGTGCCAGCAGCTTAGGCGGGAGTAAAAATACGCAGTATTTT. The genes are TRBV13 and TRBJ2-3, with a weak D call TRBD2 (6 bases). This CDR3 contains 14 residues. Between the trimmed V and J ends, which lost 0 bases and 7 bases, there was a span of 11 bases. Per germline, CDR1 PRHDT and CDR2 FYEKMQ (reference sequence).

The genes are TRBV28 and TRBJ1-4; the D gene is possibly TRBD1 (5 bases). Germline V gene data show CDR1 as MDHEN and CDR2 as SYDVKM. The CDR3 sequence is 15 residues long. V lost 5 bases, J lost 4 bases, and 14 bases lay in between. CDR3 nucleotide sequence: TGTGCCAGCAGTCCCGACAGCGGGCTTAATGAAAAACTGTTTTTT. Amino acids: CASSPDSGLNEKLFF.

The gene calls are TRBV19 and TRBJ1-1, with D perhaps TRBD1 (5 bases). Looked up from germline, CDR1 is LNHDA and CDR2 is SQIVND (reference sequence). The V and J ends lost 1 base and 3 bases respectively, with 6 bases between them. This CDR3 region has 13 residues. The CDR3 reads CASSIVTDTEAFF. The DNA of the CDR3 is TGTGCCAGTAGTATAGTGACAGACACTGAAGCTTTCTTT.

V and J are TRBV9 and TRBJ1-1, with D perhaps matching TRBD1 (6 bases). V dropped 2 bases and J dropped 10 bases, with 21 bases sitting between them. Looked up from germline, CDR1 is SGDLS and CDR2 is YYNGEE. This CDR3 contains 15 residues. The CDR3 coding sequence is TGTGCCAGCAGCGTCAATGGTGCGGGGGCCGCCGGAGCTTTCTTT. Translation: CASSVNGAGAAGAFF.

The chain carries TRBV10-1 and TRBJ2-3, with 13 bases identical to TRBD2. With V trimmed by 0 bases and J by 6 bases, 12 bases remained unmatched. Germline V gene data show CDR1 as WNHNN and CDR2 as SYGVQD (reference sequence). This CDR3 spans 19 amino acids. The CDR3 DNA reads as TGCGCCAGCAGTGAGTCTATGGGACTAGCGGGAACGGGCGTCGATACGCAGTATTTT. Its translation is CASSESMGLAGTGVDTQYF.